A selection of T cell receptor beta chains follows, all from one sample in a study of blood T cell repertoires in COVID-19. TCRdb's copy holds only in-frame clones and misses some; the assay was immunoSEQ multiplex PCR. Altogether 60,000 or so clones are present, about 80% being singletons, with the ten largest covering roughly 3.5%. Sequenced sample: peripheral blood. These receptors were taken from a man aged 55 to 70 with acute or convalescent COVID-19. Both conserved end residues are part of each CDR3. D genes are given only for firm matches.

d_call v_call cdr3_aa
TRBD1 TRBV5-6 CASSLLTTGGDEKLFF
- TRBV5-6 CASSSLQQNTEAFF
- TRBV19 CASISPQGGSYNEQFF
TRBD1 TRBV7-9 CASSPWGQTNTIYF
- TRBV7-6 CASSLTKDTEAFF
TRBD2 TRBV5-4 CASSLRSSGGATDTQYF
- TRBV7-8 CASSLSGGLSNQPQHF
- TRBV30 CAWSEQGNQPQHF
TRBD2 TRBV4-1 CASSQGQAGGGRETQYF
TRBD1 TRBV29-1 CSVIPGQVNNEQFF
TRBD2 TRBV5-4 CASSLIGGDNYEQYF
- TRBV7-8 CASSRRTSSNTEAFF
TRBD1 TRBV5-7 CASSLGRGEVNTEAFF
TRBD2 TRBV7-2 CASSLKAGGHTDTQYF
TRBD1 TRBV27 CASRAGGPNTEAFF
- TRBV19 CASSILRGPYSTDTQYF
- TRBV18 CASSPAGGGEGYTF
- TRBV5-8 CASSGGGGGSGNTIYF
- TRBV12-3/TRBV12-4 CASSLQEHQPQHF
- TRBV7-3 CASSPRGGREQETQYF
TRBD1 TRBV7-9 CASSFFLPGTGLYEQYF
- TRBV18 CASSPPTRGSPLHF
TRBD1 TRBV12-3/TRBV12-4 CASSTRTGIGYTF
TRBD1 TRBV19 CASSIEGAGLNEQFF
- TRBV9 CASSPGVLTGNSPLHF